This T cell receptor (beta chain) was recorded in a study of shared clonotypes between healthy human individuals. Notes on the study in general: Rarefaction exposed incomplete sorted-subset sequencing despite large depth. Sharing of clonotypes among donors was expected to vary with sequencing depth.

There are 13 residues in the CDR3. The germline gives CDR1 GTSNPN, CDR2 SVGIG (reference sequence). V was cut by 3 bases and J by 5 bases, with 13 bases left in between. Naive-designated CD8 cells lacked CD45RO, were positively enriched for CCR7, and omitted terminally differentiated effector memory CD45RA+ cells. Remarks on this clone: Antigen: not known.

In the source study's methods: Filtering of immunoSEQ junctional sequences could not match full-length read filtering. Assay used: immunoSEQ multiplex PCR; TCRdb lists only in-frame clones, some missing. The V and J calls and the clone size are those of that table, but D and trimming were determined from the DNA. Of some 2.1 million clones detected, approximately 95% appear once; the ten largest clones hold more than 0.95%. The sample comprised naive CD8+ T cells sorted from blood. The chain joins TRBV30 to TRBJ1-1; TRBD1 might be the D (6 bases). This TCR derives from a man aged 18 to 30 in good health. This CDR3 is CAWRVGAGTEAFF. CDR3 in DNA: TGTGCCTGGAGGGTGGGGGCAGGGACTGAAGCTTTCTTT.